The entry below gives a single T cell receptor beta chain sequence along with its context. Its antigen remains unidentified. The input lacks base qualities; no much larger clone sits a single base away. V is cut by 3 bases and J by 5 bases, and the space between the germline ends is 10 bases. CDR1 is given as LNHDA and CDR2 as SQIVND, both from the germline V gene (reference sequence). The CDR3 runs 14 residues from the cysteine to the phenylalanine. Only the CDR3 region is kept as DNA, spanning 42 bases read in frame from base 1. In the ViraFEST assay, PBMC were stimulated with viral peptide pools, and antigen-specific CD4+ T cell clonotypes were then identified by expansion using TCR sequencing. After approximately 11 days of culture, CD4+ T cells were isolated with the EasySep CD4+ T cell isolation kit. Two doses of either the BNT162b2 or the mRNA-1273 mRNA SARS-CoV-2 vaccine were administered to participants. Negative nucleocapsid antibody results before and after vaccination confirmed that the healthy vaccine recipients had no prior SARS-CoV-2 infection. Each well held fewer than 2.5 million PBMC cultured in IMDM containing around 5.1% human AB serum, roughly 9.6 IU/ml IL-2 and gentamicin, along with roughly 10 ug/ml peptides. On days 3 and 7, half of the culture medium was replaced with fresh IL-2-containing medium. Unless otherwise noted, each peptide stimulation condition was cultured in triplicate wells. PBMC were separated from whole blood using Ficoll-Paque Plus gradient centrifugation and were then either cryopreserved at -140C or used fresh. The overlapping peptide pools covered the spike proteins of SARS-CoV-2 as well as those of the common cold coronaviruses HCoV-NL63, HCoV-OC43 and HCoV-229E. The QIAamp micro DNA kit was used to extract genomic DNA from the cultured CD4+ T cells.

The sample belongs to a study of vaccination effects on CD4 cells after COVID-19 (dated by TCRdb to between 2021 and 2022). Regarding the research as a whole: Post-vaccine samples across the study were collected a median of 72 days after the second dose, with a range of 14 to 241. In both COVID-19 convalescent patients and infection-naive vaccine recipients, the study compared SARS-CoV-2 spike-specific CD4+ TCR repertoires from before mRNA vaccination with those from after it. The full study included some eleven COVID-19 convalescent patients and a few SARS-CoV-2-naive healthy vaccine recipients. In the study, cultures from other donors were sequenced using the Oncomine TCR Beta short-read assay on an Illumina iSeq 100.

Libraries were made using the immunoSEQ multiplex PCR assay. TCR beta CDR3 sequencing was performed on DNA from the cultured, isolated CD4+ T cells. The paper's processing steps were these. Non-productive TCR sequences were discarded, and reads were trimmed to the CDR3 region, with only CDR3s of 7 or more amino acids retained. The MANAFEST web app was used to pick out antigen-specific clonotypes by comparing their expansion in peptide wells with that in reference cultures. Positive clones required FDR<0.05 expansion versus reference and all other wells, odds ratio above 5, and frequency above 0.1% in two replicate wells. Clonotypes significantly expanded in SARS-CoV-2 spike wells and in at least one common cold coronavirus spike condition were defined as cross-reactive. Using the stringdist R package, CDR3 similarity was measured by Levenshtein distance, and unrooted trees were constructed with ape in R 3.6.1. The table was pulled from immuneACCESS by TCRdb, which kept in-frame rearrangements only. Such tables lose some clones; where checked, under half of the loss comes from unresolved V genes, and the rest has no known cause. That table furnishes V, J and clone size, whereas the DNA furnished D and trimming. The sample records around 15,000 clones, about three quarters of which are singletons. The ten largest clones add up to approximately 17% of the sample.

Study-wide conclusions, independent of this receptor: At late post-vaccination timepoints, both infection-induced and vaccine-induced clones showed marked clonal contraction, consistent with waning T cell responses. The study was limited by a small number of convalescent patients, and early post-infection timepoints were lacking. Among healthy vaccine recipients, nearly all vaccine-induced clones were SARS-CoV-2 mono-reactive, and only 1 of 255 was cross-reactive with common cold coronaviruses.

The TCR was taken from a human donor who received a COVID-19 vaccine. This material consisted of CD4+ T cells from PBMCs cultured with HCoV-NL63 spike peptides, taken after COVID-19 vaccination. Explained via the paper, the cell subset or site label denotes: HCoV-NL63 spike overlapping peptide pool stimulation. The chain couples TRBV19 to TRBJ1-4, with the D gene not confidently named. Read as DNA, the sequence is TGTGCCAGTAGTATTGGGCGGAGGAATGAAAAACTGTTTTTT. This translates into CASSIGRRNEKLFF.